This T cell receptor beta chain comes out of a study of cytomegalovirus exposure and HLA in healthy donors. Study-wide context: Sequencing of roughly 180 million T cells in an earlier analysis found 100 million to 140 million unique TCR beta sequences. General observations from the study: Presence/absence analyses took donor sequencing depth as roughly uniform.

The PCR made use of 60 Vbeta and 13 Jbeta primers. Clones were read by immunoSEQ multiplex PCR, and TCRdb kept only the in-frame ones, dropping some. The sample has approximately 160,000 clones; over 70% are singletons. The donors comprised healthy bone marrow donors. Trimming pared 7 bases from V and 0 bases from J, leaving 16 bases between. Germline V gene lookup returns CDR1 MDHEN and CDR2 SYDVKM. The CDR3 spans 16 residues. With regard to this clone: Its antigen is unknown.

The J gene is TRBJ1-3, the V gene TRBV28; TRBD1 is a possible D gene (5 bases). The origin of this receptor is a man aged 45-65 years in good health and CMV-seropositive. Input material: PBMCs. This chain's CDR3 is CASTGQILRSGNTIYF. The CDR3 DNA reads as TGTGCCAGCACAGGGCAGATTCTCCGCTCTGGAAACACCATATATTTT.